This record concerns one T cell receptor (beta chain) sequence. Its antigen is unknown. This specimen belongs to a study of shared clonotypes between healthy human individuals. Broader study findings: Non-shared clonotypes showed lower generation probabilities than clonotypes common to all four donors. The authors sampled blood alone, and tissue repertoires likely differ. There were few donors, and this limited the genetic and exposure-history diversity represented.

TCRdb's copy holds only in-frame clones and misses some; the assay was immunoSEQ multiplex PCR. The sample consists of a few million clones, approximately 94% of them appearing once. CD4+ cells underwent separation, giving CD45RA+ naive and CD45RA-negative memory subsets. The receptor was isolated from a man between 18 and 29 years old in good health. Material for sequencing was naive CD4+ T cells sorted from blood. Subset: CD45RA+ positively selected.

The CDR3 loop is CASGLEAGPNEKLFF. CDR3 bases: TGTGCTAGTGGTTTGGAAGCAGGGCCTAATGAAAAACTGTTTTTT. This chain links TRBV12-5 with TRBJ1-4; a weak D match, TRBD1 (5 bases). The germline V gene encodes CDR1 LGHNT and CDR2 FRNRAP. Trimming stripped 1 base from V and 3 bases from J, with 9 bases between. The CDR3 spans 15 residues. Full variable domain (outside the CDR3, taken from reference TRBV12-5 and TRBJ1-4): DARVTQTPRHKVTEMGQEVTMRCQPILGHNTVFWYRQTMMQGLELLAYFRNRAPLDDSGMPKDRFSAEMPDATLATLKIQPSEPRDSAVYFCASGLEAGPNEKLFFGSGTQLSVL.